The clone carrying this T cell receptor beta chain was counted a single time. The data derive from a study of blood T cell repertoires in COVID-19. CDR3 size: 16 residues. Germline CDR1 MNHNS, CDR2 SASEGT. The germline V and J ends were trimmed by 1 base and 6 bases, with 18 bases remaining between them. Libraries were prepared by immunoSEQ multiplex PCR; TCRdb keeps only in-frame clonotypes and omits some of them. Among about 480,000 clones listed, approximately 90% were seen once. This TCR came from a woman aged 40 to 49 who had recovered from COVID-19. The gene calls are TRBV6-1 and TRBJ1-2; weak D call: TRBD1 (6 bases). The source material was PBMCs or T cells enriched from blood (not recorded which). CDR3 loop: CASSEGYVNRADGYTF. Here the CDR3 DNA reads TGTGCCAGCAGTGAAGGCTACGTAAACAGGGCAGATGGCTACACCTTC.